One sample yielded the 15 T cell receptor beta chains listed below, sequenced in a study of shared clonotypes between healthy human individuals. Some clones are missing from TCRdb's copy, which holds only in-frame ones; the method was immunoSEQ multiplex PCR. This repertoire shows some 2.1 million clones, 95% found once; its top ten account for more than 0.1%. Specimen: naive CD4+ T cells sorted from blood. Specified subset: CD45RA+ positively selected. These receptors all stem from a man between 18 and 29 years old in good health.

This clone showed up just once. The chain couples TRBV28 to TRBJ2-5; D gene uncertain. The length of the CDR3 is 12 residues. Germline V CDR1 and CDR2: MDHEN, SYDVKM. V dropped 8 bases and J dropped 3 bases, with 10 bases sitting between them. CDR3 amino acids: CASGIGEETQYF. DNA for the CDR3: TGTGCCAGCGGAATTGGAGAAGAGACCCAGTACTTC.

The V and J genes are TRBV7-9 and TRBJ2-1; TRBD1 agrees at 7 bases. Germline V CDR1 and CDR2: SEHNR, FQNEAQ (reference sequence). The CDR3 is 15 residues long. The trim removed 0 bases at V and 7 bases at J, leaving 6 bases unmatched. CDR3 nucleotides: TGTGCCAGCAGCTTAGCCTCAGACAGGGATAATGAGCAGTTCTTC. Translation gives CASSLASDRDNEQFF.

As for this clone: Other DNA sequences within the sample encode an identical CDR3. Written as DNA, the CDR3 is TGTGCCAGCAGCTTGGTTGGCGGTTACGAGCAGTACTTC. Translation gives CASSLVGGYEQYF. The chain is built from TRBV5-6 and TRBJ2-7, with D unclear. The CDR3 totals 13 residues. The V gene lost 0 bases and the J gene lost 4 bases, with 8 bases spanning the gap. Germline V gene lookup returns CDR1 SGHDT and CDR2 YYEEEE.

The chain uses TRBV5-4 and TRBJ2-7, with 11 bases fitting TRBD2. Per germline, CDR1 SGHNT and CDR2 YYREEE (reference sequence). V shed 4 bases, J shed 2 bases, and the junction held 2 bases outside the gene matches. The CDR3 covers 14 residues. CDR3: CASSNSGGAYEQYF. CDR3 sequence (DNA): TGTGCCAGCAGCAATAGCGGGGGGGCCTACGAGCAGTACTTC.

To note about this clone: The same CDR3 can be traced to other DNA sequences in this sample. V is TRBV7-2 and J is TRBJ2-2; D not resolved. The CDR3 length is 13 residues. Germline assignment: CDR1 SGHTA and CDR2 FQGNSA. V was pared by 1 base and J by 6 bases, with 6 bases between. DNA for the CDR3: TGTGCCAGCAGCTTAGGGGGTTCCGGGGAGCTGTTTTTT. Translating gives CASSLGGSGELFF.

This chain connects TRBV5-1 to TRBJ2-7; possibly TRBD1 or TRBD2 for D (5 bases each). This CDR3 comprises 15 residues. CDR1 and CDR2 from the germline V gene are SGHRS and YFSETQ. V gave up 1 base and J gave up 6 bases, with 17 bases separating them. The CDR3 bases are TGCGCCAGCAGCTTGTCTTTAACCAGGGCGGGCGAGCAGTACTTC. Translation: CASSLSLTRAGEQYF.

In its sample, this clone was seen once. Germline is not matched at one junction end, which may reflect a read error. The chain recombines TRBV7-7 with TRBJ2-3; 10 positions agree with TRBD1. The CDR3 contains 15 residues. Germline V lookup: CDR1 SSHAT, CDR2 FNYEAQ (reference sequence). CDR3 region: CASSLGGQGRDTQYF. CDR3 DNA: TGTGCTAGCAGCTTAGGGGGACAGGGGCGAGATACGCAGTATTTT.

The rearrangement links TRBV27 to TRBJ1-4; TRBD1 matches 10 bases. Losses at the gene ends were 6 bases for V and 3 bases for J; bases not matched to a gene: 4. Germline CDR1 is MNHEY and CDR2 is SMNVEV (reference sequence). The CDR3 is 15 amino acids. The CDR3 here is CASRGQGRSNEKLFF. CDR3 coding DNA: TGTGCCAGCAGGGGACAGGGGCGTTCTAATGAAAAACTGTTTTTT.

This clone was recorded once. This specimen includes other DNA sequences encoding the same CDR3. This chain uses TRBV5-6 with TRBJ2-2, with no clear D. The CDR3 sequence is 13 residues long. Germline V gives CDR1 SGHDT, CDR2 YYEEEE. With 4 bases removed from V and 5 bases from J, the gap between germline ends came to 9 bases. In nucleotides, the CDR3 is TGTGCCAGCAGCCCCCAGTCGACCGGGGAGCTGTTTTTT. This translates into CASSPQSTGELFF.

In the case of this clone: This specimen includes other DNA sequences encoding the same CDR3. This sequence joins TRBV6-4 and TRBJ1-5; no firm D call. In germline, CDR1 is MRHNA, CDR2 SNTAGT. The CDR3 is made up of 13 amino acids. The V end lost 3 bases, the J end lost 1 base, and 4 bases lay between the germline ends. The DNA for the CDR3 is TGTGCCAGCAGTGAAGAGAGCAATCAGCCCCAGCATTTT. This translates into CASSEESNQPQHF.

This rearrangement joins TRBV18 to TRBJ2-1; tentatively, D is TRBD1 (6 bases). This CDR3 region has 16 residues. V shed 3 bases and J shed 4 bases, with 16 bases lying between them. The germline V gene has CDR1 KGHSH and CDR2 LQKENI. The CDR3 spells CASSPLRGEPYNEQFF. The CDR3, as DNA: TGTGCCAGCTCACCGCTCAGGGGAGAGCCTTACAATGAGCAGTTCTTC.

CDR3 bases: TGTGCCAGCAGCAAGGTAGGGCAGGAACGCACAGATACGCAGTATTTT. This gives the protein CASSKVGQERTDTQYF. V usage is TRBV21-1 and J usage is TRBJ2-3. TRBV21-1 is termed a pseudogene. CDR3 size: 16 residues.

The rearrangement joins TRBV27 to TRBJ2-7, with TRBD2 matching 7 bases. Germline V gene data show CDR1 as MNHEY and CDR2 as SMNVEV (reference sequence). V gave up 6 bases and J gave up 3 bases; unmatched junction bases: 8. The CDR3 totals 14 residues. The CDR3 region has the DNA TGTGCCAGCAGCCCCGGGACTAAGAACTACGAGCAGTACTTC. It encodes CASSPGTKNYEQYF.

The CDR3 bases are TGTGCCAGCAGCGGGGCCTGGTCAGCGCAGTATTTT. Translating it yields CASSGAWSAQYF. The rearrangement uses TRBV9 and TRBJ2-3, with unresolved D. The V end lost 3 bases, the J end lost 10 bases, and 12 bases lay between the germline ends. The germline V gene encodes CDR1 SGDLS and CDR2 YYNGEE. This CDR3 has 12 amino acids. Full variable domain (outside the CDR3, taken from reference TRBV9 and TRBJ2-3): DSGVTQTPKHLITATGQRVTLRCSPRSGDLSVYWYQQSLDQGLQFLIQYYNGEERAKGNILERFSAQQFPDLHSELNLSSLELGDSALYFCASSGAWSAQYFGPGTRLTVL.

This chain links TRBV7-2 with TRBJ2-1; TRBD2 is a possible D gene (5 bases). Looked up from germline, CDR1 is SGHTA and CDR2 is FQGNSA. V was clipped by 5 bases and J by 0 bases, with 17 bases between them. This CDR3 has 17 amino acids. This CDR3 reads CASSPLERWSSYNEQFF. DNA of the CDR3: TGTGCCAGCAGCCCTCTCGAGCGGTGGAGCTCCTACAATGAGCAGTTCTTC.